This TCR beta chain derives from a study of shared clonotypes between healthy human individuals (dated by TCRdb to between 2020 and 2021). About the investigation overall: Three men and two women, aged 18 to 49 years, made up the cohort. For each donor, CD4 naive and CD4 memory were each given three plates, CD8 naive was given two plates, and CD8 memory was given one plate. Blood TCR repertoires of a handful of healthy adults were deeply sequenced to estimate repertoire size and the extent of clonotype sharing between individuals. Libraries were prepared and TCR repertoires were sequenced by different laboratories using diverse techniques, in order to increase sequencing depth and limit assay-specific biases. Per donor, leukapheresis produced somewhere between about 0.9 and 9.5 billion PBMCs. The study at large found these results: Sampling was limited to blood, and TCR repertoires in tissue likely differ from TCR repertoires in blood. Across a handful of donors, roughly 5.1% of naive CD4, approximately 3.6% of naive CD8, roughly 2.2% of memory CD4, and about 0.44% of memory CD8 clonotypes were shared. Incomplete sequencing was indicated by rarefaction of sorted-subset datasets, despite the large sequencing depth. Higher generation probabilities were observed for clonotypes shared by all four sorted-subset donors than for non-shared clonotypes. Because the study included only a small number of donors, the genetic and exposure-history diversity represented was limited. Pairwise subsampling led to the expectation that sequencing depth would affect the degree of clonotype sharing among donors. Naive subsets generally had larger estimated clonotype richness than memory subsets.

Using the deep immunoSEQ assay, TCR CDR3 regions were amplified from genomic DNA by multiplex PCR. For each cell subset, the extracted genomic DNA was distributed evenly across all wells of several immunoSEQ 96-well plates, and each plate served as one replicate. Each replicate PCR for sorted subsets received roughly 200 ng genomic DNA, equal to about 30,000 T cell genomes. Purified libraries were quantified with a Qubit 3.0 fluorometer, sized on a Bioanalyzer 2100, and re-quantified with the KAPA Library Quantification kit. A separate single-read 150-cycle Illumina NextSeq 550 flow cell was used to sequence each immunoSEQ 96-well plate. For the original study's pipeline: The immunoSEQ output contained only junctional sequences without quality scores, so filtering could not match that applied to full-length reads. To assign V/J genes and CDR3, sequences were annotated using PyIR, a Python wrapper for IgBLAST v1.9, with IMGT germline references. Any read was removed if the V/J assignment was weak (E-value above 1e-6), the CDR3 was missing, or the read contained stop codons, out-of-frame junctions, or ambiguous translated residues. V3J clonotypes were defined as sequences sharing the same inferred V gene, J gene, and CDR3 amino acid sequence. Percentage overlap between repertoires was calculated by dividing the number of shared unique clonotypes by the size of the smaller repertoire. RTK rarefaction, the Chao1 estimator, and Recon v2.1 estimates of unobserved clonotypes were used to assess repertoire richness. OLGA was used to compute generation probabilities for all TCRbeta clonotypes that the gDNA method yielded from a handful of donors. TCRdb stores this immuneACCESS table with in-frame sequences only. Part of the clones is absent; in the studies checked, under half of the shortfall reflects unresolved V genes, and no reason is known for the rest. The V and J calls and clone size come from that table; D and trimming were worked out from the DNA. The sample table holds hundreds of thousands of clones, of which 90% to 97% were seen once. About 0.12% of the sample comes from the top ten.

With regard to this clone: Which antigen it targets is not known. No much larger clonotype is one base removed from it; base qualities were not supplied.

For the CD8 naive samples, CD45RO-negative cells were positively selected for CCR7, yielding a CD45RA+CCR7+ population from which TemRA cells were excluded. Donors were healthy HIV-negative adults with no recently reported acute infections or vaccinations. Every donor was a Caucasian adult residing in Nashville, Tennessee, USA. Blood was collected by leukapheresis, and PBMCs were isolated by Ficoll-Histopaque density gradient centrifugation and then cryopreserved in liquid nitrogen vapor phase. Purity and quantity of every magnetically sorted T cell population were checked by analytical flow cytometry. Genomic DNA was isolated from every sorted fraction and measured by UV absorbance on a Nanodrop 2000c. The CDR3 goes from the cysteine to the phenylalanine over 14 residues. Just the 42-base CDR3 DNA is kept, in frame starting at base 1. CDR1 MDHEN and CDR2 SYDVKM are derived from the germline V gene. Trimming at the junction amounts to 3 bases on V and 3 bases on J, and the germline ends lie 12 bases apart.

Recombination joined TRBV28 with TRBJ2-7; the D gene is perhaps TRBD1 or TRBD2, as each covers 5 bases. The sequenced sample consisted of naive CD8+ T cells sorted from blood. Explained via the paper, the cell subset or site label denotes: CD45RA+CCR7+. The source of this sequence is a woman aged 30 to 39 in good health. The DNA reads TGTGCCAGCAGTTTCCTAACGGGGCACTACGAGCAGTACTTC. Its product reads: CASSFLTGHYEQYF.